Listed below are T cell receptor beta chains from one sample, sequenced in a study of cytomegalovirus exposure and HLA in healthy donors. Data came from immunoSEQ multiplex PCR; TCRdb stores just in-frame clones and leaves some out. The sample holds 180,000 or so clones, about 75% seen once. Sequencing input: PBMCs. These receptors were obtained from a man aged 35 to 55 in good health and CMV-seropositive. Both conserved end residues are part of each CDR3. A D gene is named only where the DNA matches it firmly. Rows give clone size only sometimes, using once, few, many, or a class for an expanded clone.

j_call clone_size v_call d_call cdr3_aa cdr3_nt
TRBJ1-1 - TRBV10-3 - CAISVTGMNTEAFF TGTGCCATCAGTGTTACAGGTATGAACACTGAAGCTTTCTTT
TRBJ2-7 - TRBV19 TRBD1 CASRWDSYEQYF TGTGCCAGTAGATGGGACAGCTACGAGCAGTACTTC
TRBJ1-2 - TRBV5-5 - CASSSTLGYTF TGTGCCAGCAGCTCTACGCTTGGCTACACCTTC
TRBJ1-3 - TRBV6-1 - CASSEAQGNTIYF TGTGCCAGCAGTGAAGCTCAGGGAAACACCATATATTTT
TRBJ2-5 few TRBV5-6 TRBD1 CASSRTGETWETQYF TGTGCCAGCAGTAGGACAGGGGAGACGTGGGAGACCCAGTACTTC
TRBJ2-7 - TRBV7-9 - CASSFDKEQYF TGTGCCAGCAGCTTCGACAAAGAGCAGTACTTC
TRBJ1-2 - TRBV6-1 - CASSRGTENGYTF TGTGCCAGCAGTAGGGGAACAGAGAATGGCTACACCTTC
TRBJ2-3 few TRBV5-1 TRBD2 CASSSGAGGGTDTQYF TGCGCCAGCAGCTCGGGAGCGGGAGGAGGCACAGATACGCAGTATTTT
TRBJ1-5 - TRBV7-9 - CASSPGGEQPQHF TGTGCCAGCAGCCCGGGCGGGGAGCAGCCCCAGCATTTT
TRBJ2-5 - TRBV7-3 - CASSSQGGETQYF TGTGCCAGCAGCTCCCAAGGAGGGGAGACCCAGTACTTC
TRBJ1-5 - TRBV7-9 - CASSTGISNQPQHF TGTGCCAGCAGCACAGGTATTAGCAATCAGCCCCAGCATTTT
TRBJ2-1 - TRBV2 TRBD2 CASIEGRGSYNEQFF TGTGCCAGCATCGAGGGGCGGGGGTCATACAATGAGCAGTTCTTC
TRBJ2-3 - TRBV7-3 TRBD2 CASSVGTSVSTDTQYF TGTGCCAGCAGCGTCGGGACTAGCGTCAGCACAGATACGCAGTATTTT
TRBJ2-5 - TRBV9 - CASSVETGQETQYF TGTGCCAGCAGCGTAGAAACAGGCCAAGAGACCCAGTACTTC
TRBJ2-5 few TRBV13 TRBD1 CASSFRGQETQYF TGTGCCAGCAGCTTCAGGGGGCAAGAGACCCAGTACTTC
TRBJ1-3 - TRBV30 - CAWNQGSPGNTIYF TGTGCCTGGAACCAGGGAAGCCCAGGAAACACCATATATTTT